A selection of T cell receptor beta chains follows, all from one sample in a study of cytomegalovirus exposure and HLA in healthy donors. Profiling relied on immunoSEQ multiplex PCR, and the TCRdb table lists in-frame clones only, not all of them. The top ten hold around 8% of the sample, which has 130,000 to 150,000 clones, around 90% seen once. The sequenced material came from PBMCs. Source of these receptors: a woman between 18 and 29 years old in good health and CMV-seropositive. Both conserved end residues are part of each CDR3. D genes are given only for firm matches. Rows may omit the clone size; those that give it use once, few, many or a size class.

D	V	J	size	CDR3	DNA
TRBD1	TRBV27	TRBJ1-5	.	CASRDGQDGSNQPQHF	TGTGCCAGCAGGGACGGACAGGATGGAAGCAATCAGCCCCAGCATTTT
.	TRBV5-6	TRBJ2-5	.	CASSLRGQSPQETQYF	TGTGCCAGCAGCTTGCGGGGACAATCCCCCCAAGAGACCCAGTACTTC
TRBD2	TRBV30	TRBJ2-5	.	CAWSEGSGGALGTQYF	TGTGCCTGGAGTGAGGGGAGCGGGGGGGCCCTAGGGACCCAGTACTTC
.	TRBV7-2	TRBJ2-7	.	CASSFSRTYEQYF	TGTGCCAGCAGCTTCTCCAGGACCTACGAGCAGTACTTC
.	TRBV5-4	TRBJ1-2	.	CASSPGFIAYGYTF	TGTGCCAGCAGCCCAGGGTTTATTGCCTATGGCTACACCTTC
TRBD2	TRBV19	TRBJ2-1	.	CASSTSGDYNEQFF	TGTGCCAGTAGTACTAGCGGGGACTACAATGAGCAGTTCTTC
TRBD1	TRBV25-1	TRBJ1-2	.	CASRGYRGGEGYTF	TGTGCCAGCAGGGGTTACAGGGGGGGCGAGGGCTACACCTTC
.	TRBV20-1	TRBJ2-1	.	CSAARGFHPFF	TGCAGTGCTGCTCGGGGGTTTCATCCGTTCTTC
.	TRBV15	TRBJ1-5	.	CATSRDHGSSGQPQHF	TGTGCCACCAGCAGAGACCACGGTTCTAGTGGGCAGCCCCAGCATTTT
TRBD1	TRBV5-6	TRBJ2-7	.	CASSARFQGASYEQYF	TGTGCCAGCAGCGCAAGGTTCCAGGGGGCAAGCTACGAGCAGTACTTC
TRBD1	TRBV27	TRBJ1-5	.	CASSSYRDRSSNQPQHF	TGTGCCAGCAGTTCGTATCGGGACAGGAGCAGCAATCAGCCCCAGCATTTT
.	TRBV6-1	TRBJ1-4	.	CASSEIWAAIATNEKLFF	TGTGCCAGCAGTGAAATTTGGGCAGCAATCGCAACTAATGAAAAACTGTTTTTT
TRBD1	TRBV4-2	TRBJ1-1	.	CASSQDRRNTEAFF	TGTGCCAGCAGCCAGGACAGGAGGAACACTGAAGCTTTCTTT
TRBD2	TRBV7-2	TRBJ2-4	.	CASSLADITSGRISKNIQYF	TGTGCCAGCAGCTTAGCGGATATTACTAGCGGGAGGATATCCAAAAACATTCAGTACTTC
TRBD1	TRBV6-4	TRBJ1-2	.	CASSPGQTNYGYTF	TGTGCCAGCAGCCCGGGACAGACTAACTATGGCTACACCTTC
.	TRBV30	TRBJ1-6	.	CAWSQQGHSPLHF	TGTGCCTGGAGTCAACAGGGCCATTCACCCCTCCACTTT
TRBD1	TRBV6-1	TRBJ1-6	few	CASSEQGTDDSPLHF	TGTGCCAGCAGTGAACAGGGGACAGACGATTCACCCCTCCACTTT